This note documents a single T cell receptor (beta chain) sequence. This receptor's antigen is unknown. Libraries were constructed by 5' RACE. The input for every TCR library was 3,500 to 4,000 ng of total RNA. For each sample, cDNA was synthesized in eight separate reactions using SMARTScribe reverse transcriptase. During cDNA synthesis, unique molecular identifiers containing a 6-nucleotide sample barcode were introduced by template switching. Amplification of TCRalpha and TCRbeta cDNA involved two nested PCRs of 16 and 9 cycles, and each PCR was followed by bead purification. Before amplification, the cDNA was treated with uracil DNA-glycosylase and purified using the QIAquick PCR purification kit. The second PCR added Illumina TruSeq-compatible adapters along with sample-specific barcodes. Library quality and concentration were assessed using TapeStation and Qubit, and roughly 5.5 ng of each library was pooled. The pooled libraries were sequenced with 2 x 100 bp reads and custom sequencing primers on an Illumina HiSeq2500 single-index Rapid Run. The published analysis was carried out like this. PCR and sequencing errors were corrected by UMI-based consensus assembly using MiGEC version 1.2.6. V(D)J alignment, clonotype assembly and CDR3 extraction were performed with MiXCR version 2.1.1. To normalise gene usage, clonotype sharing and MAIT/NKT TCR abundance, the analysis used the top 1000, 10 000 and 20 000 clonotypes per sample. Diversity was computed as the inverse Simpson index with the vegan R package after downsampling to 27 000 UMIs. Paired Mann-Whitney U tests were applied to discordant twin pairs, and Benjamini-Hochberg correction was used for multiple testing. The reads, reprocessed by TCRdb, yield one row per CDR3 protein sequence and no DNA. These V and J calls are TCRdb output, not the study's own analysis. The table for this sample lists 110,000 to 150,000 distinct CDR3 sequences. The top ten constitute more than 1% of the sample.

The data were obtained in a study of monozygotic twins with inflammatory bowel disease (dated by TCRdb to about 2019). General notes on the study: The complete study included around 30 monozygotic twin pairs: 19 IBD-discordant Danish pairs and nine German pairs, of which four were IBD-concordant and five were IBD-discordant. Within discordant pairs, disease-associated traits were sought mainly by comparing IBD patients with their genetically identical healthy co-twins. Each individual had, on average, about 151 000 unique TCRalpha sequences and 181 000 unique TCRbeta sequences available for analysis. General findings and caveats noted by the study authors: Distinction between different T cell subtypes could not be achieved in the analysis. Background noise and inter-individual variability may have been introduced into the repertoires by the differing immunosuppressive treatments among patients. Concordant and discordant twins showed no difference in repertoire similarity, possibly because of limited statistical power. IBD patients had lower TCRbeta repertoire diversity, measured by the inverse Simpson index, than their healthy co-twins. IBD patients shared fewer clonotypes with other individuals than healthy twins did, most markedly in patients showing signs of disease activity. The results gave no support for a single strong signal or clonotype linked to IBD.

From each donor, a 2.5 ml peripheral blood sample was drawn into PAXgene tubes and stored at -80 degrees C. Without T cell sorting, total RNA was isolated from whole blood using the PAXgene blood miRNA kit on an automated QIAcube. Peripheral blood from monozygotic twin pairs concordant or discordant for inflammatory bowel disease was subjected to deep TCRalpha and TCRbeta repertoire profiling with unique molecular barcoding. Smoking habits were recorded for all twin pairs, with individuals classified as current, former or never smokers. According to the germline V gene, CDR1 reads SGDLS and CDR2 reads YYNGEE. From cysteine to phenylalanine, the CDR3 is 13 amino acids long. DNA for this receptor is not on file.

The source of this sequence is a human donor with ulcerative colitis or Crohn's disease, or a healthy co-twin of an affected twin (not recorded which). What was sequenced was blood. The chain couples TRBV9 to TRBJ1-3; TCRdb designates TRBD1, a call that cannot be tested without DNA. The CDR3 region reads CASSRPSGNTIYF.